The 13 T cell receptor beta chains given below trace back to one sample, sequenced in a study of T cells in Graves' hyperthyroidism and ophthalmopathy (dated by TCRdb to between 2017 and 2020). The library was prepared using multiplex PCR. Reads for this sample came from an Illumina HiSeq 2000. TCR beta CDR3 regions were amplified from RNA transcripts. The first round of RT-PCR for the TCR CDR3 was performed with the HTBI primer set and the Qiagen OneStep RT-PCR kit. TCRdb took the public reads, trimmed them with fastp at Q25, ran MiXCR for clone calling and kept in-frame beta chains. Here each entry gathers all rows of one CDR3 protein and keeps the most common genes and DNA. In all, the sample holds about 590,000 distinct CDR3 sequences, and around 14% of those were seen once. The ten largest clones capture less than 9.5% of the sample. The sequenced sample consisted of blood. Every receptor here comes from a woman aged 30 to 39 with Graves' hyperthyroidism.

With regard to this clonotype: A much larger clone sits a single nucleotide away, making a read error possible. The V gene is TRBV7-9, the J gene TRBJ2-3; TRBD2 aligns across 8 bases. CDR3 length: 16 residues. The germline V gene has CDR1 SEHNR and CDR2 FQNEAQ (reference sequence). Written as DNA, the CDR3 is TGTGCCGGCAGCTTAGGAGCGGGAGATGAAACAGATACGCAGTATTTT. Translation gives CAGSLGAGDETDTQYF.

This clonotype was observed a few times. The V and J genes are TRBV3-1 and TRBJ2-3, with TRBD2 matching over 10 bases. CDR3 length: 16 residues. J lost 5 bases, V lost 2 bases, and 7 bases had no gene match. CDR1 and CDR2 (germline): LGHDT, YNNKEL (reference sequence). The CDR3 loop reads CASSQHVLAGEDTQYF. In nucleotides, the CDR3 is TGTGCCAGCAGCCAACATGTCCTAGCGGGAGAAGATACGCAGTATTTT.

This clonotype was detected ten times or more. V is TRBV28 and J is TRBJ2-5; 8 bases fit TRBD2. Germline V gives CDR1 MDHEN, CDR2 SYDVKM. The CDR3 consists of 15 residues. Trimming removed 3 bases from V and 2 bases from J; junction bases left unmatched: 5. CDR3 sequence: CASSFGLAEQETQYF. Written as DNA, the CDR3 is TGTGCCAGCAGTTTTGGACTAGCAGAACAAGAGACCCAGTACTTC. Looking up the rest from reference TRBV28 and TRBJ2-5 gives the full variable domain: DVKVTQSSRYLVKRTGEKVFLECVQDMDHENMFWYRQDPGLGLRLIYFSYDVKMKEKGDIPEGYSVSREKKERFSLILESASTNQTSMYLCASSFGLAEQETQYFGPGTRLLVL.

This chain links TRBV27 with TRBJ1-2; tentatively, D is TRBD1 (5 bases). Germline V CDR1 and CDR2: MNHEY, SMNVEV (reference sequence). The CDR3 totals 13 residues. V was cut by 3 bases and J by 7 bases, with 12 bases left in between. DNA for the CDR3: TGTGCCAGCAGTTTTGTGGGACTGGGTGGCTACACCTTC. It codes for CASSFVGLGGYTF.

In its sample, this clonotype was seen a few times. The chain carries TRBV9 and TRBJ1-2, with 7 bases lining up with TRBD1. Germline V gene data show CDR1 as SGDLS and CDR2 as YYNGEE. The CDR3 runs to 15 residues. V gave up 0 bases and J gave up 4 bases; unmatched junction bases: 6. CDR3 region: CASSVEHTGVYGYTF. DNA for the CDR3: TGTGCCAGCAGCGTAGAACACACAGGGGTCTATGGCTACACCTTC.

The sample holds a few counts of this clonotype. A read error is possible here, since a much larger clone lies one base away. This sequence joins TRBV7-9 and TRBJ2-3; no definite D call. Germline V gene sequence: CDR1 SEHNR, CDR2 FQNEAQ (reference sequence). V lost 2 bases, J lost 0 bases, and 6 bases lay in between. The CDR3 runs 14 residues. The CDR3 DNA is TGTGCCAGCAGCTTATTCGGGAGCACAGATACGCAGTATTTT. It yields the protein CASSLFGSTDTQYF.

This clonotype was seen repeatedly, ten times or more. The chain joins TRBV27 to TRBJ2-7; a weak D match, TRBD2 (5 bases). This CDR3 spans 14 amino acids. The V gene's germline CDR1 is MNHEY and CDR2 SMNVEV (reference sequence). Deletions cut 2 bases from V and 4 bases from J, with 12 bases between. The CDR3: CASSLARRGYEQYF. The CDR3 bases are TGTGCCAGCAGTTTAGCCCGTCGGGGATACGAGCAGTACTTC.

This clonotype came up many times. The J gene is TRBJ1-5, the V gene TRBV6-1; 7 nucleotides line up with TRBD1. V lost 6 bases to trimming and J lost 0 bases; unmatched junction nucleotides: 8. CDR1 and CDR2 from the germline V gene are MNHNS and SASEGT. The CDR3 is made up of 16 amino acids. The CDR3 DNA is TGTGCCAGCAGATCCCAGGGGGGCAATAGCAATCAGCCCCAGCATTTT. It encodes CASRSQGGNSNQPQHF.

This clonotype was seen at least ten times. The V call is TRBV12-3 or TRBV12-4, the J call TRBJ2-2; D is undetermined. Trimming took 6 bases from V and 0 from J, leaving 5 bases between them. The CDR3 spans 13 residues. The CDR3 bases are TGTGCCAGCAGCATCACGAACACCGGGGAGCTGTTTTTT. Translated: CASSITNTGELFF.

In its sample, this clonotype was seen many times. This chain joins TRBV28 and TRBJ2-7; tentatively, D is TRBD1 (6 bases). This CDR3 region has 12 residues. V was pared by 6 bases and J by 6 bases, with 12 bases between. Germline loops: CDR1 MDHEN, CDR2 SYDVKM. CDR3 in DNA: TGTGCCAGCAGCGTACCAGGGGCCGAGCAGTACTTC. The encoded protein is CASSVPGAEQYF.

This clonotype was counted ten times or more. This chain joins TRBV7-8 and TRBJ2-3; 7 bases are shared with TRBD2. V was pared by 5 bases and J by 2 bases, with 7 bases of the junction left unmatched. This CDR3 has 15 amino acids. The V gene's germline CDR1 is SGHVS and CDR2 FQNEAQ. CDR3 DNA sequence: TGTGCCAGCAGCGGTCTAGGACTAGACACAGATACGCAGTATTTT. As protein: CASSGLGLDTDTQYF. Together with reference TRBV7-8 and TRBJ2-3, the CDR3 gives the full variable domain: GAGVSQSPRYKVAKRGQDVALRCDPISGHVSLFWYQQALGQGPEFLTYFQNEAQLDKSGLPSDRFFAERPEGSVSTLKIQRTQQEDSAVYLCASSGLGLDTDTQYFGPGTRLTVL.

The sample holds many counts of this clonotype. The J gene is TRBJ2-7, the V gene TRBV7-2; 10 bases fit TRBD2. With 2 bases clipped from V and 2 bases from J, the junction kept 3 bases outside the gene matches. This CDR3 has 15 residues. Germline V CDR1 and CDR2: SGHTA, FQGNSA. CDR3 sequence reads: CASSLLAGETYEQYF. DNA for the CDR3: TGTGCCAGCAGCTTACTAGCGGGAGAAACCTACGAGCAGTACTTC.

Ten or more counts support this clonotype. CDR3: CASTGTSGSYEQYF. Written as DNA, the CDR3 is TGTGCCAGCACCGGGACTAGCGGCTCCTACGAGCAGTACTTC. This chain joins TRBV10-3 and TRBJ2-7; 11 positions agree with TRBD2. V gave up 10 bases and J gave up 0 bases; unmatched junction bases: 5. The CDR3 loop spans 14 amino acids. Germline V CDR1 and CDR2: ENHRY, SYGVKD.